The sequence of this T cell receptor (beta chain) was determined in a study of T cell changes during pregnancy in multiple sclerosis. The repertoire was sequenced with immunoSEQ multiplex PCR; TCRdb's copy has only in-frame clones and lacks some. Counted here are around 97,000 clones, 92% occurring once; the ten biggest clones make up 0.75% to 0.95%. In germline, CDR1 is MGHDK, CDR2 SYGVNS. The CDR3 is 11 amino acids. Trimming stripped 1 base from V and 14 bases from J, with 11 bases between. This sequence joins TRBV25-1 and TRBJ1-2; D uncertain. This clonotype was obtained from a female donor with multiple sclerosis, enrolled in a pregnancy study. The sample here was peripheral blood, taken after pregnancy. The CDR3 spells CASSESRKITF. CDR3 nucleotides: TGTGCCAGCAGTGAATCCAGGAAGATTACCTTC.